This TCR beta chain was recorded in a study of blood T cell repertoires in COVID-19. Study-level background: From T cells, B-cell-depleted T cells, or PBMCs came the material, which was cDNA or gDNA.

This clone has only one observation. This study enrolled people aged roughly 18 to 89 from under 25 US geographic areas. Some clones are missing from TCRdb's copy, which holds only in-frame ones; the method was immunoSEQ multiplex PCR. The sample includes approximately 250,000 clones, 88% of them seen just once. Sequenced: PBMCs or T cells enriched from blood (not recorded which). The source is a woman between 40 and 55 years old with acute COVID-19.

The CDR3: CASSLTGSNGYTF. The CDR3 nucleotides are TGCGCCAGCAGCTTAACAGGGTCGAATGGCTACACCTTC. J is TRBJ1-2 and V is TRBV5-1; tentatively, D is TRBD1 (6 bases). CDR3 length: 13 amino acids. V was cut by 2 bases and J by 6 bases, with 11 bases left in between. CDR1 is SGHRS and CDR2 is YFSETQ in the germline V gene.